This T cell receptor (beta chain) came from a study of glioma-infiltrating T cells after dendritic cell vaccination. Assay: immunoSEQ multiplex PCR; the TCRdb copy retains only in-frame clones and omits some. The repertoire holds tens of thousands of clones, roughly four fifths seen once, with roughly 6.8% in the top ten. Time point noted: after dendritic cell vaccination, including at tumor progression/relapse. Study-level results: Few patients contributed both blood and tumor specimens.

In the case of this clone: Its antigen is currently unknown.

Germline CDR1 is LNHDA and CDR2 is SQIVND (reference sequence). The trim removed 5 bases at V and 1 base at J, leaving 2 bases unmatched. The CDR3 covers 15 residues. The TCR comes from a human donor with glioblastoma. The chain recombines TRBV19 with TRBJ1-6; 7 positions agree with TRBD1. Source: blood, taken after dendritic cell vaccination. The DNA of the CDR3 is TGTGCCAGTAGTCCACAGGGGTCCTATAATTCACCCCTCCACTTT. This encodes CASSPQGSYNSPLHF.